A single T cell receptor beta chain is shown here with its context. This clonotype was observed a handful of times. Its antigen has not been determined. One base away there is no much larger clone; base qualities are not given. mRNA, which captures expressed receptors, was used instead of genomic DNA for quantification of TCRbeta repertoires. Without any cell sorting, leukocytes from the buffy coat were collected into Trizol, and RNA was extracted using the Direct-zol RNA MiniPrep Plus kit. EDTA blood tubes were centrifuged immediately at 4°C to separate plasma, buffy coat and red blood cells. These data originate in a study of robustness of blood B and T cell sequencing (dated by TCRdb to between 2018 and 2020). Turning to the overall study: The study aimed to determine how much peripheral blood is needed to reliably characterize an individual's TCRbeta and IgG repertoires. As technical replicates, two replicate TCRbeta cDNA libraries were prepared from one shared RNA pool derived from a single 10 ml draw. In each of the 10 or so independently drawn blood samples, TCRbeta and IgG repertoires were quantified.

The library was built by means of PCR. TCRdb records Illumina MiSeq as the sequencer. SMARTScribe reverse transcriptase and a 5' template-switch oligo, by which a universal priming site was added, were used for cDNA synthesis. The template-switch oligo carried a 12-nucleotide random unique molecular identifier (UMI) that tagged each cDNA molecule. During reverse transcription, chain-specific reverse primers targeted TCRbeta transcripts. Leftover template-switch adapters were removed by uracil DNA glycosylase treatment, and cDNA was purified using a Qiagen MinElute kit. The first PCR used KAPA HiFi HotStart ReadyMix for roughly 23 cycles, split across four 50 ul reactions with step-out primers. Before further amplification, first-round PCR products were gel-purified. Illumina Nextera adapters were attached in a second PCR of approximately 8 cycles, and the libraries were then purified and pooled. For each TCRbeta molecule, the UMI barcode was captured by a 50-nucleotide 5' read. Under the source paper's analysis protocol: Reads were grouped by UMI into consensus reads using the MIGEC toolkit. PEAR was used to merge forward and reverse consensus reads, producing the final reads. Identical UMI-sequence pairs found in more than one library were treated as cross-sample contamination and removed by a custom decontamination script. MIGMAP, a wrapper around IgBLAST, was used for V(D)J assignment and CDR3 extraction. TCR clonotypes were defined by identical V gene, J gene and CDR3 amino acid sequence; CDR1 and CDR2 were not sequenced. TCRdb reran the public reads through fastp at Q25 and MiXCR, keeping productive beta chains. Records with the same CDR3 protein are collapsed into one entry carrying the most frequent genes and DNA. What appears here as the V and J calls and clone size reflects TCRdb's work, not the paper's. In this sample the table shows several thousand distinct CDR3 sequences, about 50% of which occur a single time. Jointly, the top ten make up over 20% of the sample.

The investigation overall reported the following: The 1,000 most abundant TCRbeta clonotypes from the pooled draws were detected in every single 10 ml sample. Coverage of the top 10,000 TCRbeta clonotypes approached saturation when 3 or 4 tubes (roughly 26-45 ml blood) were combined. One pair of TCRbeta libraries showed evidence of cross-contamination, likely from batch processing; the shared UMI-sequence pairs were removed. EDTA tubes required immediate fractionation, limiting use in multi-site collections. Across technical replicate libraries, 90% to 95% of the top 10,000 TCRbeta clonotypes in one library were also found in the other. Overlap of rare TCRbeta clonotypes did not improve with pooling tubes, implying much larger blood volumes would be needed to capture them. The TCRbeta rarefaction curves did not fully level off, which suggests either under-sequencing or many low-abundance clonotypes.

This clonotype was obtained from a human donor in good health. The material sequenced was peripheral blood.

The nucleotide sequence reads as follows: TGCACCAGCAGCCAAGAATGCGTAATTCGCAAGCATTTT. Translation gives CTSSQECVIRKHF. The chain was built from TRBV1 and TRBJ1-5. TRBV1 counts as a pseudogene. The CDR3 goes from the cysteine to the phenylalanine over 13 residues. Of the read, only the CDR3 DNA is kept; its 39 bases are in frame from base 1.